The sequence of this T cell receptor beta chain was determined in a study of PD-1 blockade in mismatch repair-deficient tumors. J lost 8 bases, V lost 5 bases, and 13 bases had no gene match. The length of the CDR3 is 16 residues. CDR1 and CDR2 (germline): SGHRS, YFSETQ. Libraries were prepared by immunoSEQ multiplex PCR; TCRdb keeps only in-frame clonotypes and omits some of them. The table shows fewer than 60,000 clones, with 77% occurring only once. The starting material was PBMCs, obtained before pembrolizumab treatment. This receptor was taken from an adult with mismatch repair-deficient cancer. The chain couples TRBV5-1 to TRBJ2-3; 11 nucleotides align to TRBD2. The CDR3 nucleotides read TGCGCCAGCAGGGCCGGGACTAGCGGACCCTCCGGTACGCAGTATTTT. Translated: CASRAGTSGPSGTQYF.